The clone carrying this T cell receptor (beta chain) appeared a few times. Its antigen is undetermined. Stated time point: newly diagnosed GD, antithyroid drugs for less than 3 months. RNA from PBMCs was the source of the TCR library. The sample belongs to a study of regulatory T cells in long-lasting Graves disease. Across the whole study: New Graves' disease cases had less than 3 months of antithyroid drugs. Study-wide results and caveats: It was in persistent disease that TRBV28, TRBJ1-2 and TRBJ2-5 were favored. Persistent Graves' patients showed a TCR diversity that was lower than that of newly diagnosed ones.

TCR beta libraries were built with iRepertoire HTBI primers and Arm-PCR of CDR3 regions. One entry per CDR3 protein, called by TCRdb with MiXCR from the multiplex PCR reads. This sample has approximately 490,000 distinct CDR3 sequences, with around 15% found just once. Germline V gene data show CDR1 as SGDLS and CDR2 as YYNGEE. The V end lost 7 bases, the J end lost 5 bases, and 12 bases lay between the germline ends. The CDR3 runs 12 residues. The same specimen was also included in a second study, on T cells in Graves' hyperthyroidism and ophthalmopathy. As that report states: With the HTBI primer set, the TCR CDR3 went through a first round of RT-PCR.

The receptor was isolated from a man aged 40-49 years with Graves disease. The gene calls are TRBV9 and TRBJ2-5; D is possibly TRBD1 or TRBD2 (5 bases each). Source: peripheral blood mononuclear cells (PBMCs), taken at new diagnosis, from a patient treated with antithyroid drugs. The CDR3 nucleotides read TGTGCCAGCGGGGGAGCTTCCGAGACCCAGTACTTC. Translating gives CASGGASETQYF.